Each of the 12 T cell receptor beta chains below was sequenced from the same sample in a study of blood T cell repertoires in COVID-19. Only in-frame clones appear in the TCRdb table, and some are missing; sequencing was by immunoSEQ multiplex PCR. The table lists fewer than 500,000 clones, 85% to 90% of them singletons. The sequenced material came from PBMCs or T cells enriched from blood (not recorded which). The receptors were gathered from a man between 25 and 39 years old who had recovered from COVID-19.

This clone was detected only once. The CDR3 loop is CASSAGLDGYTF. CDR3 nucleotides: TGTGCCAGCAGCGCCGGACTGGATGGCTACACCTTC. The chain employs TRBV7-3 and TRBJ1-2; D gene ambiguous. This CDR3 has 12 residues. Germline CDR1 reads SGHTA; CDR2 reads FQGTGA. The V and J ends lost 5 bases and 6 bases respectively, with 10 bases between them.

J is TRBJ2-5 and V is TRBV27, with D possibly being TRBD1 (6 bases). V was shortened by 3 bases and J by 5 bases, with 10 bases between the two germline ends. Germline lookup yields CDR1 MNHEY and CDR2 SMNVEV (reference sequence). The CDR3 is 13 residues long. CDR3 protein: CASSLWQGETQYF. The DNA of the CDR3 is TGTGCCAGCAGTTTGTGGCAGGGGGAGACCCAGTACTTC.

V is TRBV28 and J is TRBJ1-2; D may be TRBD1 (5 bases). Germline CDR1 MDHEN, CDR2 SYDVKM. With 1 base removed from V and 8 bases from J, the gap between germline ends came to 14 bases. This CDR3 contains 14 residues. The CDR3 sequence: CASSLYGRVTGYTF. The CDR3 nucleotides read TGTGCCAGCAGTTTATATGGCAGGGTTACGGGCTACACCTTC.

This sequence joins TRBV11-2 and TRBJ2-7, with TRBD2 matching over 10 bases. There are 19 residues in the CDR3. CDR1 is SGHAT, CDR2 FQNNGV, per germline. Trimming removed 0 bases from V and 3 bases from J; junction bases left unmatched: 14. This CDR3 reads CASSLDLGGNSGRFYEQYF. The CDR3 DNA is TGTGCCAGCAGCTTAGATCTGGGTGGGAATAGCGGGAGGTTCTACGAGCAGTACTTC.

This rearrangement joins TRBV19 to TRBJ1-1, with no clear D. Germline V gene data show CDR1 as LNHDA and CDR2 as SQIVND (reference sequence). The CDR3 totals 15 residues. V was trimmed by 4 bases and J by 1 base, leaving 13 bases between them. CDR3 loop: CASSREVVRNTEAFF. DNA of the CDR3: TGTGCCAGTAGTAGGGAGGTGGTCCGGAACACTGAAGCTTTCTTT.

In regard to this clone: One junction end does not reproduce the germline sequence, and a read error may be involved. The chain combines TRBV7-9 with TRBJ1-2, with 9 bases identical to TRBD1. The CDR3 loop spans 15 amino acids. Germline CDR1 reads SEHNR; CDR2 reads FQNEAQ (reference sequence). The CDR3 loop is CASSEGQGAKYGYTF. As DNA, the CDR3 is TGTGCCAGCAGCGAGGGACAGGGCGCTAAATATGGCTACACCTTC.

This rearrangement joins TRBV18 to TRBJ2-7; TRBD1 agrees at 7 bases. CDR3 size: 12 residues. Germline CDR1 and CDR2: KGHSH and LQKENI. V lost 5 bases to trimming and J lost 2 bases; unmatched junction nucleotides: 0. The CDR3 region has the DNA TGTGCCAGCTCAACAGGGGCCTACGAGCAGTACTTC. Its translation is CASSTGAYEQYF.

J is TRBJ1-1 and V is TRBV7-8, with 7 positions matching TRBD1. Germline V gene sequence: CDR1 SGHVS, CDR2 FQNEAQ. There are 17 residues in the CDR3. V lost 2 bases to trimming and J lost 0 bases; unmatched junction nucleotides: 9. The CDR3 nucleotides read TGTGCCAGCAGCTTAAGGACTCAAAGGGGGCTGAACACTGAAGCTTTCTTT. Translation gives CASSLRTQRGLNTEAFF.

The chain is built from TRBV5-1 and TRBJ1-1; 9 bases are a match to TRBD1. The CDR3 is 15 amino acids. Germline V gene lookup returns CDR1 SGHRS and CDR2 YFSETQ. The trim removed 6 bases at V and 4 bases at J, leaving 10 bases unmatched. CDR3 residues: CASNTQGAGGTEAFF. In DNA, the CDR3 is TGCGCCAGCAACACACAGGGGGCAGGGGGCACTGAAGCTTTCTTT.

The rearrangement links TRBV7-2 to TRBJ1-3; D ambiguous. The V end was cut by 3 bases, the J end by 0 bases, with 12 bases between. CDR1 and CDR2 (germline): SGHTA, FQGNSA. This CDR3 has 16 residues. The CDR3 spells CASSFGQAGSGNTIYF. The CDR3 DNA reads TGTGCCAGCAGCTTTGGGCAGGCAGGCTCTGGAAACACCATATATTTT. Together with reference TRBV7-2 and TRBJ1-3, the CDR3 gives the full variable domain: GAGVSQSPSNKVTEKGKDVELRCDPISGHTALYWYRQSLGQGLEFLIYFQGNSAPDKSGLPSDRFSAERTGGSVSTLTIQRTQQEDSAVYLCASSFGQAGSGNTIYFGEGSWLTVV.

The rearrangement uses TRBV11-2 and TRBJ2-7; the D gene is possibly TRBD2 (6 bases). The CDR3 runs to 15 residues. Trimming left V 1 base short and J 0 bases short, with 10 bases between. CDR1 is SGHAT and CDR2 is FQNNGV in the germline V gene. CDR3 in DNA: TGTGCCAGCAGCTTAGTGGGACTGGGCTCCTACGAGCAGTACTTC. Amino acid sequence: CASSLVGLGSYEQYF. The variable domain in full, with the rest retrieved from reference TRBV11-2 and TRBJ2-7, is EAGVAQSPRYKIIEKRQSVAFWCNPISGHATLYWYQQILGQGPKLLIQFQNNGVVDDSQLPKDRFSAERLKGVDSTLKIQPAKLEDSAVYLCASSLVGLGSYEQYFGPGTRLTVT.

The CDR3 coding sequence is TGTGCCAGCAGTTTACACTTTGCCCTTGAAGCTTTCTTT. It codes for CASSLHFALEAFF. This chain uses TRBV27 with TRBJ1-1, with D unresolved. The V end lost 2 bases, the J end lost 7 bases, and 11 bases lay between the germline ends. Looked up from germline, CDR1 is MNHEY and CDR2 is SMNVEV (reference sequence). The CDR3 covers 13 residues.